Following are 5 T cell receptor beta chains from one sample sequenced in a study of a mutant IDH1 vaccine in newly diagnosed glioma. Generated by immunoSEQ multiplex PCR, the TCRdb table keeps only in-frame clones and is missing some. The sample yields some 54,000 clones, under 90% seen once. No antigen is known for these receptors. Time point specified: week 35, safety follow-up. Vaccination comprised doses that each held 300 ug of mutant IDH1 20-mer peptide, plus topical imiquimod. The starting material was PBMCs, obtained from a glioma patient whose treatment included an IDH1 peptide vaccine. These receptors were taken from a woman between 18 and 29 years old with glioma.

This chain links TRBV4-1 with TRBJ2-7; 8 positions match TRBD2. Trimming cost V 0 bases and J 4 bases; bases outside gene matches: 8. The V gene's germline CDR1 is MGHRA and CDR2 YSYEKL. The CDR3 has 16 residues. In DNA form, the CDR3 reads TGCGCCAGCAGCCAAGATCAATCGGGAGGGCCATACGAGCAGTACTTC. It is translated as CASSQDQSGGPYEQYF.

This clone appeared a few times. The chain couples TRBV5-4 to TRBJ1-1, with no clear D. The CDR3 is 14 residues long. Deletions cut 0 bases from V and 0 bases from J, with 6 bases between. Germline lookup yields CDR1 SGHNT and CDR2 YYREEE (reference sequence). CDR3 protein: CASSLDRMNTEAFF. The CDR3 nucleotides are TGTGCCAGCAGCTTGGACCGTATGAACACTGAAGCTTTCTTT.

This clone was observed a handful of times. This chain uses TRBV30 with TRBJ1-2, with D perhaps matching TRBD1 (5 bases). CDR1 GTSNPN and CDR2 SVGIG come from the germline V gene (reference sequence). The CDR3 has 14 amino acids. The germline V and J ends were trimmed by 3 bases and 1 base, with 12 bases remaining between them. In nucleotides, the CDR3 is TGTGCCTGGAGAAGGGGTACTAGTAACTATGGCTACACCTTC. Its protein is CAWRRGTSNYGYTF.

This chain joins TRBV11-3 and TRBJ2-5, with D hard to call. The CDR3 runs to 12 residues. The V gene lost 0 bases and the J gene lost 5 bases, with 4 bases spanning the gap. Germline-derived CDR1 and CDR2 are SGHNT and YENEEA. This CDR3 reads CASSLDQETQYF. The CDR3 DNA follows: TGTGCCAGCAGCTTAGATCAGGAGACCCAGTACTTC.

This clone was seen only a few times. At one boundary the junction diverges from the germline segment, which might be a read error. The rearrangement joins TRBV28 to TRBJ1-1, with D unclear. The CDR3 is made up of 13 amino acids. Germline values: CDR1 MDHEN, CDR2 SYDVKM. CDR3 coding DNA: TGTGCCAGCCGTTTGCTGGGGAACACTGAAGCTTTCTTT. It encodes CASRLLGNTEAFF.